This is a list of T cell receptor beta chains from one sample in a study of cytomegalovirus exposure and HLA in healthy donors. TCRdb keeps only in-frame clones here, not all; method: immunoSEQ multiplex PCR. The sample includes 150,000 to 170,000 clones, roughly four fifths seen only once; the top ten take approximately 1.3%. Sequencing was done on a sample of PBMCs. All receptors derive from a man aged 18 to 29 in good health and CMV-seronegative. Each CDR3 is given without its conserved first and last residue. Fields, in order: CDR3 protein, J gene, V gene.

cdr3_aa: ASRVSGGERNEQF
j_call: TRBJ2-1
v_call: TRBV6-6

cdr3_aa: ASRPSGRGSYEQY
j_call: TRBJ2-7
v_call: TRBV6-5

cdr3_aa: ASSLGQGFYEQY
j_call: TRBJ2-7
v_call: TRBV7-2

cdr3_aa: ASRPIAGYSGANVLT
j_call: TRBJ2-6
v_call: TRBV4-1

cdr3_aa: ASSLNRGISGNTIY
j_call: TRBJ1-3
v_call: TRBV5-1

cdr3_aa: ATTLDRGRETQY
j_call: TRBJ2-5
v_call: TRBV6-1

cdr3_aa: ASSPGDTQY
j_call: TRBJ2-3
v_call: TRBV14

cdr3_aa: ASSTGQGGSPLH
j_call: TRBJ1-6
v_call: TRBV9

cdr3_aa: ASSLLGANPQETQY
j_call: TRBJ2-5
v_call: TRBV7-9

cdr3_aa: ASSSSSYEQY
j_call: TRBJ2-7
v_call: TRBV7-6

cdr3_aa: ASSVAGRVPGETQY
j_call: TRBJ2-5
v_call: TRBV9

cdr3_aa: AWSRQGYGYT
j_call: TRBJ1-2
v_call: TRBV30

cdr3_aa: SVARDTDSGANVLT
j_call: TRBJ2-6
v_call: TRBV29-1

cdr3_aa: ASSLGGDYEQY
j_call: TRBJ2-7
v_call: TRBV7-2

cdr3_aa: ASSPKSSGYDQY
j_call: TRBJ2-7
v_call: TRBV5-6

cdr3_aa: ASSMGTGRFSNQPQH
j_call: TRBJ1-5
v_call: TRBV19

cdr3_aa: ASSSGLAVTDTQY
j_call: TRBJ2-3
v_call: TRBV6-5

cdr3_aa: ASSVAGGTTGELF
j_call: TRBJ2-2
v_call: TRBV6-1

cdr3_aa: ASSPVAGEGTDTQY
j_call: TRBJ2-3
v_call: TRBV28

cdr3_aa: AASPGQGDAETQY
j_call: TRBJ2-5
v_call: TRBV10-3

cdr3_aa: ASSESLGARNQPQH
j_call: TRBJ1-5
v_call: TRBV6-1

cdr3_aa: AWGGLAVNEQF
j_call: TRBJ2-1
v_call: TRBV7-9

cdr3_aa: ASSFPTGTGDYEQY
j_call: TRBJ2-7
v_call: TRBV28

cdr3_aa: ASLSLGASGRSNTGELF
j_call: TRBJ2-2
v_call: TRBV19

cdr3_aa: ASSQGSSGSPQETQY
j_call: TRBJ2-5
v_call: TRBV4-3

cdr3_aa: AWGGQGGTDTQY
j_call: TRBJ2-3
v_call: TRBV30

cdr3_aa: ASSPGVTADTQY
j_call: TRBJ2-3
v_call: TRBV11-2

cdr3_aa: ASSDGRQGANYGYT
j_call: TRBJ1-2
v_call: TRBV6-1

cdr3_aa: ASSLGGRGRLSDTQY
j_call: TRBJ2-3
v_call: TRBV5-4

cdr3_aa: ASLGGLAGGYGTDTQY
j_call: TRBJ2-3
v_call: TRBV28

cdr3_aa: ASSKWEQPYEQY
j_call: TRBJ2-7
v_call: TRBV14

cdr3_aa: ASSMGLAGDNEQF
j_call: TRBJ2-1
v_call: TRBV19

cdr3_aa: ASRRDTQMGAF
j_call: TRBJ1-1
v_call: TRBV2

cdr3_aa: ASSEGDTYEQY
j_call: TRBJ2-7
v_call: TRBV9

cdr3_aa: ASSSWGGLDTDTQY
j_call: TRBJ2-3
v_call: TRBV19

cdr3_aa: ASSASGQQNTGELF
j_call: TRBJ2-2
v_call: TRBV18

cdr3_aa: ASSLGTGILITYGYT
j_call: TRBJ1-2
v_call: TRBV7-8

cdr3_aa: ATHLRTGATDTQY
j_call: TRBJ2-3
v_call: TRBV19

cdr3_aa: ASSKVPTLVLYEQY
j_call: TRBJ2-7
v_call: TRBV21-1